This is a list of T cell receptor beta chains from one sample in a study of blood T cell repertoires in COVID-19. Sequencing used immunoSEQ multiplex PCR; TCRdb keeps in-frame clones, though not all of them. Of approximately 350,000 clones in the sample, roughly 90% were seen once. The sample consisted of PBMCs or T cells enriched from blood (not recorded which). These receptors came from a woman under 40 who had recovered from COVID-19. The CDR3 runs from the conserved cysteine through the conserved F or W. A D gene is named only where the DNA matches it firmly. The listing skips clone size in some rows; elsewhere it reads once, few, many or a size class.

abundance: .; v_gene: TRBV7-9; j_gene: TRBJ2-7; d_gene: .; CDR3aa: CASGTTTYEQYF; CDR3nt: TGTGCCAGCGGGACAACCACCTACGAGCAGTACTTC
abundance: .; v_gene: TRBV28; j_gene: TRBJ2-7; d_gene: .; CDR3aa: CASTPPAGAYEQYF; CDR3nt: TGTGCCAGCACCCCACCGGCAGGGGCCTACGAGCAGTACTTC
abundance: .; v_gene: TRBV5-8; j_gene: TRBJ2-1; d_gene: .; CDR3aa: CASSFRHAANNEQFF; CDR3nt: TGTGCCAGCAGCTTTAGACACGCTGCTAACAATGAGCAGTTCTTC
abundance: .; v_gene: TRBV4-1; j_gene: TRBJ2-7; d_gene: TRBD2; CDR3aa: CASSRAGTSGRVYEQYF; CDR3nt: TGCGCCAGCAGCCGCGCCGGGACTAGCGGGAGAGTCTACGAGCAGTACTTC
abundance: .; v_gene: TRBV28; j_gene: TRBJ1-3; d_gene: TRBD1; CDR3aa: CASSPPGQISGNTIYF; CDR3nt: TGTGCCAGCAGTCCTCCGGGACAGATCTCTGGAAACACCATATATTTT
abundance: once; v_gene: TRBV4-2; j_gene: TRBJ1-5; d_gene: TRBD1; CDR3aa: CASSQKDRDLQPQHF; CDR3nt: TGTGCCAGCAGCCAAAAAGACAGGGACTTGCAGCCCCAGCATTTT
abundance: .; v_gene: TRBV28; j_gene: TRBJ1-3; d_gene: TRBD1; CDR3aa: CASSSTGAGNTIYF; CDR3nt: TGTGCCAGCAGCTCGACAGGGGCTGGAAACACCATATATTTT
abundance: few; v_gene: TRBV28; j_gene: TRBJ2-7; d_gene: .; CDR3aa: CASSLGRDNEQYF; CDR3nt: TGTGCCAGCAGTTTAGGTAGGGACAACGAGCAGTACTTC
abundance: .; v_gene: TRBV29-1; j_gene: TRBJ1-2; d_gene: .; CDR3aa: CSLRDQGYGYTF; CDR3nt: TGCAGCCTTAGGGATCAGGGCTATGGCTACACCTTC
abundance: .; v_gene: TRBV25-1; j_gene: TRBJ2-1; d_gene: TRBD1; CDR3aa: CASSESWTGNLGEQFF; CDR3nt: TGTGCCAGCAGTGAATCCTGGACAGGGAATTTAGGTGAGCAGTTCTTC
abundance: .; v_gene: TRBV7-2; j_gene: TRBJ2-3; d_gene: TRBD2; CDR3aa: CASSSSGNTDTQYF; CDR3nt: TGTGCCAGCAGCTCCAGCGGGAACACAGATACGCAGTATTTT
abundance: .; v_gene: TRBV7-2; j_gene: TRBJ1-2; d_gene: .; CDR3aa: CASSLGSTGYTF; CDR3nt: TGTGCCAGCAGCTTAGGAAGCACTGGCTACACCTTC
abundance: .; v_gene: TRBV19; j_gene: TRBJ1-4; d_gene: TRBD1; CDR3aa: CASRPISSGQEKLFF; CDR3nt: TGTGCCAGTAGGCCTATTTCCTCGGGACAGGAAAAACTGTTTTTT
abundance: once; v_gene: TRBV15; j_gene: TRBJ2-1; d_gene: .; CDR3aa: CATNSWGGDEQFF; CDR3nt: TGTGCCACCAACTCCTGGGGGGGCGATGAGCAGTTCTTC
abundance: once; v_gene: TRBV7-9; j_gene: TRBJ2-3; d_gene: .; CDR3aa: CASSPDRREDTQYF; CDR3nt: TGTGCCAGCAGCCCGGACAGGCGGGAAGATACGCAGTATTTT
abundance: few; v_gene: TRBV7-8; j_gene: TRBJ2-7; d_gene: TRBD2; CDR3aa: CASSLAGTSVSFEQYF; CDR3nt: TGTGCCAGCAGCTTAGCCGGGACTAGCGTTTCTTTCGAGCAGTACTTC
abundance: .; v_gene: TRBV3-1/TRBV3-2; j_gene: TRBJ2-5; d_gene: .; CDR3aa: CASSQGGGGQETQYF; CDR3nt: TGTGCCAGCAGCCAAGGAGGCGGCGGCCAAGAGACCCAGTACTTC
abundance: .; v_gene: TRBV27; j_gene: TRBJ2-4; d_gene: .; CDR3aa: CASSLLGGLDIQYF; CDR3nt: TGTGCCAGCAGTTTATTGGGGGGGCTGGACATTCAGTACTTC
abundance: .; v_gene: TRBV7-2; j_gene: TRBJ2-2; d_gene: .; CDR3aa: CASSLVPGGTGELFF; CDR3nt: TGTGCCAGCAGCTTAGTTCCAGGTGGCACCGGGGAGCTGTTTTTT
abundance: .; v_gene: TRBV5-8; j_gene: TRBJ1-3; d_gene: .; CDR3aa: CASSWTLAGNTIYF; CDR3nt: TGTGCCAGCAGCTGGACATTGGCTGGAAACACCATATATTTT
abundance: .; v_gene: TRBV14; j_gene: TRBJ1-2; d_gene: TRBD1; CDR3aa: CASSLQGNYGYTF; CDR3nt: TGTGCCAGCAGCTTACAGGGGAACTATGGCTACACCTTC
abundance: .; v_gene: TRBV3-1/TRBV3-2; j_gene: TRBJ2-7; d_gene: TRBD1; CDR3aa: CASSPDRVSSYEQYF; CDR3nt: TGTGCCAGCAGTCCCGACAGGGTAAGCTCCTACGAGCAGTACTTC
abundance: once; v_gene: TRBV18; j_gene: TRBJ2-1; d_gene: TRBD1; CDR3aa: CASSPDRGRSYNEQFF; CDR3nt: TGTGCCAGCTCCCCCGACAGGGGACGCTCCTACAATGAGCAGTTCTTC
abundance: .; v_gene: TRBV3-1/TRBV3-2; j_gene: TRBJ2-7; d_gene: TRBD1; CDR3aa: CASSQGRDRAYEQYF; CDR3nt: TGTGCCAGCAGCCAAGGAAGGGACAGGGCCTACGAGCAGTACTTC
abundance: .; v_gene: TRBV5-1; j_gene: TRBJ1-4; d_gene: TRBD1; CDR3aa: CASSFPGGSNEKLFF; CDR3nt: TGCGCCAGCAGCTTCCCAGGGGGAAGTAATGAAAAACTGTTTTTT
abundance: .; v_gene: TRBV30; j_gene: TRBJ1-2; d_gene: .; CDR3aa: CAWSEDWERWLYGYTF; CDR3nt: TGTGCCTGGAGCGAAGACTGGGAGAGATGGCTTTATGGCTACACCTTC
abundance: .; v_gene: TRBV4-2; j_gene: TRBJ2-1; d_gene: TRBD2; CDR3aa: CASSQDPIAGSSYNEQFF; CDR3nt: TGTGCCAGCAGCCAAGACCCCATAGCGGGGAGCTCCTACAATGAGCAGTTCTTC
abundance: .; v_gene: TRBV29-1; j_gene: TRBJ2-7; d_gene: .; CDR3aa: CSGSRGTNYEQYF; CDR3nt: TGCAGCGGCAGTCGGGGAACGAACTACGAGCAGTACTTC
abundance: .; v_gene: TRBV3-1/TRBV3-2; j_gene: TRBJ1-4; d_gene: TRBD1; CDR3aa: CASSQTGTGGEKLFF; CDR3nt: TGTGCCAGCAGCCAGACCGGGACAGGGGGCGAAAAACTGTTTTTT
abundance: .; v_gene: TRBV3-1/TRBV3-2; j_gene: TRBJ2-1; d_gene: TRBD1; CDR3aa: CASSQEGVGHRGASNEQFF; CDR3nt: TGTGCCAGCAGCCAAGAAGGGGTCGGTCACAGGGGGGCCAGCAATGAGCAGTTCTTC
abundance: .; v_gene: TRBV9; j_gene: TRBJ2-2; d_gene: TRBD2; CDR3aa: CASSDGRGATGELFF; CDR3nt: TGTGCCAGCAGCGATGGGCGGGGGGCCACCGGGGAGCTGTTTTTT
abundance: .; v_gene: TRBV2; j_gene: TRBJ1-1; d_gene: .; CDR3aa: CASSEWANTEAFF; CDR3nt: TGTGCCAGCAGTGAATGGGCGAACACTGAAGCTTTCTTT
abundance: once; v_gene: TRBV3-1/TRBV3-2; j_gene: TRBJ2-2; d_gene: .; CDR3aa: CASSQEFGTPTGELFF; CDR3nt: TGTGCCAGCAGCCAAGAGTTCGGGACACCCACCGGGGAGCTGTTTTTT
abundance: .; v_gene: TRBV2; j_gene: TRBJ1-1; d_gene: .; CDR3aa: CASIRTPNTEAFF; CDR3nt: TGTGCCAGCATCAGGACTCCGAACACTGAAGCTTTCTTT
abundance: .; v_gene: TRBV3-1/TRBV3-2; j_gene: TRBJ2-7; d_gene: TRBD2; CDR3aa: CASSHLAGRSSYEQYF; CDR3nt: TGTGCCAGCAGCCACCTAGCGGGACGAAGCTCCTACGAGCAGTACTTC
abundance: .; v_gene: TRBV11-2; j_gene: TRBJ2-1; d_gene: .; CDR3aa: CASSSWREIEQFF; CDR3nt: TGTGCCAGCAGCTCTTGGCGGGAAATCGAGCAGTTCTTC
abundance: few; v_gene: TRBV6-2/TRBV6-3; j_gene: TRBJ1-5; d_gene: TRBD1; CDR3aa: CASSSRDRDPYSNQPQHF; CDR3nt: TGTGCCAGCAGTTCGCGGGACAGGGATCCATATAGCAATCAGCCCCAGCATTTT
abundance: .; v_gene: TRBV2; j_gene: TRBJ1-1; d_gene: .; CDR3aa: CASSDTGYTEAFF; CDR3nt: TGTGCCAGCAGTGATACGGGATACACTGAAGCTTTCTTT
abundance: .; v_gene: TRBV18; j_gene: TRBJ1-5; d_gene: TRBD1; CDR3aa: CASSATGGLNQPQHF; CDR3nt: TGTGCCAGCTCAGCGACAGGGGGCCTCAATCAGCCCCAGCATTTT
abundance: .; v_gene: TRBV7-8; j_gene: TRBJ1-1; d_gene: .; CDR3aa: CASSLDTYTEAFF; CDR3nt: TGTGCCAGCAGCTTAGACACCTACACTGAAGCTTTCTTT
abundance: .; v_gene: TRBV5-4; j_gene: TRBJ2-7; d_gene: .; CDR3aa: CASSLDPASTYEQYF; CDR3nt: TGTGCCAGCAGCTTGGATCCAGCGAGTACCTACGAGCAGTACTTC
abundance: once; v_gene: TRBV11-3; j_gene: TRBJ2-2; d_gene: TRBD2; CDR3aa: CASSHGLAGTGELFF; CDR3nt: TGTGCCAGCAGCCACGGACTAGCGGGCACCGGGGAGCTGTTTTTT
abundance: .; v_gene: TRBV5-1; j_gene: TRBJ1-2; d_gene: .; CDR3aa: CASSSDRINRDQRGYTF; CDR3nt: TGCGCCAGCAGCTCCGACCGCATAAACAGGGATCAACGGGGCTACACCTTC
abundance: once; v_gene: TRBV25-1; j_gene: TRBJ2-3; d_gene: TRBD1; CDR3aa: CASGPQGASTDTQYF; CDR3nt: TGTGCCAGCGGCCCTCAGGGGGCTAGCACAGATACGCAGTATTTT
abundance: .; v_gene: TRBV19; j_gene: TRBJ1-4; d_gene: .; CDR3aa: CASHKRAENEKLFF; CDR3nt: TGTGCCAGTCACAAGAGGGCAGAAAATGAAAAACTGTTTTTT
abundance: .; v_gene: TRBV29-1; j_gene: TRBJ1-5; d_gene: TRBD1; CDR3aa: CSALTGVGQPQHF; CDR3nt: TGCAGCGCCCTGACAGGGGTCGGTCAGCCCCAGCATTTT
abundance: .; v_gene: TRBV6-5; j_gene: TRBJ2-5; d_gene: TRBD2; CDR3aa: CASSQLLTGGETQYF; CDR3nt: TGTGCCAGCAGCCAACTATTGACGGGAGGGGAGACCCAGTACTTC
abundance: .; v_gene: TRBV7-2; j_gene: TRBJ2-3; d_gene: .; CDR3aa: CASSLGAGTDTQYF; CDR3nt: TGTGCCAGCAGCTTAGGGGCAGGCACAGATACGCAGTATTTT
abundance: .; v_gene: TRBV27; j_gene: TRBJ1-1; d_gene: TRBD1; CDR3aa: CASSITGGMNTEAFF; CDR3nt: TGTGCCAGCAGTATCACAGGGGGAATGAACACTGAAGCTTTCTTT
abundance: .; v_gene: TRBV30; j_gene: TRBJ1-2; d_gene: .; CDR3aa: CAWSTGGGYTF; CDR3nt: TGTGCCTGGAGTACGGGGGGCGGCTACACCTTC
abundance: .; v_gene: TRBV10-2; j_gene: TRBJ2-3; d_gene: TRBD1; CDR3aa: CASGIPGQITDTQYF; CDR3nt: TGCGCCAGCGGCATACCGGGACAGATCACAGATACGCAGTATTTT
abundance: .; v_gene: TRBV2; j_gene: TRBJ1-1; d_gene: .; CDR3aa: CASSDMVGRGVGTEAFF; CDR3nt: TGTGCCAGCAGTGATATGGTGGGAAGGGGTGTGGGGACTGAAGCTTTCTTT
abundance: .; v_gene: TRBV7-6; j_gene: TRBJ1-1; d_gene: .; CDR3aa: CASSLVLLGVNTEAFF; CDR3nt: TGTGCCAGCAGCTTAGTGTTATTAGGGGTGAACACTGAAGCTTTCTTT
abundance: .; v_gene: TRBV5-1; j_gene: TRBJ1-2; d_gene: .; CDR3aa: CASRADSPSGYTF; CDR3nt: TGCGCCAGCAGAGCTGACAGTCCTTCTGGCTACACCTTC
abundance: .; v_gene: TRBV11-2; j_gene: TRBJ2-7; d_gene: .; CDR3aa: CASSLVGLRPEQYF; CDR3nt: TGTGCCAGCAGCTTAGTAGGACTAAGGCCCGAGCAGTACTTC
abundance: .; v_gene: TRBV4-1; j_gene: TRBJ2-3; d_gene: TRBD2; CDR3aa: CASSHSGRETDTQYF; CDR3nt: TGCGCCAGCAGCCATAGCGGGAGGGAAACAGATACGCAGTATTTT
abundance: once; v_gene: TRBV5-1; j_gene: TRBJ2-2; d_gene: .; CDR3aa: CASSAGLRGGELFF; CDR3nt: TGCGCCAGCAGCGCCGGACTGAGAGGCGGGGAGCTGTTTTTT
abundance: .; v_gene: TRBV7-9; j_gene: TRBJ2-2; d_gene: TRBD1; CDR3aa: CASSPRTGPHTGELFF; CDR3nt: TGTGCCAGCAGCCCCCGGACAGGGCCACATACCGGGGAGCTGTTTTTT